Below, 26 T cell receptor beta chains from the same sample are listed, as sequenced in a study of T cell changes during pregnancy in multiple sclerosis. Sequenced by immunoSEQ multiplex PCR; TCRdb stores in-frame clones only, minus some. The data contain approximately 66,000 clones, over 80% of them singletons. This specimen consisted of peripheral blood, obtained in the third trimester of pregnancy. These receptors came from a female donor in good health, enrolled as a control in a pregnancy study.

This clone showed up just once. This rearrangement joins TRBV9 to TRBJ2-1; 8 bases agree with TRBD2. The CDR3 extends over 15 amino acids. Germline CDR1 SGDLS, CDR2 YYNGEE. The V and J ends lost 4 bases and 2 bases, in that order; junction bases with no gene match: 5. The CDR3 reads CASSSSGGPYNEQFF. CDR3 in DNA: TGTGCCAGCAGCTCAAGCGGGGGTCCCTACAATGAGCAGTTCTTC.

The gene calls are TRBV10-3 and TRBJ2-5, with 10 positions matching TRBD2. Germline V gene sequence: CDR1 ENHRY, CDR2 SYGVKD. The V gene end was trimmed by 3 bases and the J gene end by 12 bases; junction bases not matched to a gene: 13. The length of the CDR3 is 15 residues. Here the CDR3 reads CAISDSAGGPAREYF. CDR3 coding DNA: TGTGCCATCAGTGATTCAGCGGGGGGGCCGGCGAGGGAGTACTTC.

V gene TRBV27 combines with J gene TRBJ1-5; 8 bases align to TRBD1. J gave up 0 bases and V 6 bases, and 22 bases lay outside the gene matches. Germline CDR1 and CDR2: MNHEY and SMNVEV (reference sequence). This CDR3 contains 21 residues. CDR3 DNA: TGTGCCAGCAGAAAAAACCAGGGGGCCGGATCGTCTGGGTATAGCAATCAGCCCCAGCATTTT. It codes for CASRKNQGAGSSGYSNQPQHF.

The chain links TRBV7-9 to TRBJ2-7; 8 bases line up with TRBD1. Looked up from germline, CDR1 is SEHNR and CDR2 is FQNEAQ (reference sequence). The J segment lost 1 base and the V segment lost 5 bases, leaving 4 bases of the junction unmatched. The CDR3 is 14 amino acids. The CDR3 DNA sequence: TGTGCCAGCAGCCCTAGGGACAGGTCCTACGAGCAGTACTTC. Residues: CASSPRDRSYEQYF.

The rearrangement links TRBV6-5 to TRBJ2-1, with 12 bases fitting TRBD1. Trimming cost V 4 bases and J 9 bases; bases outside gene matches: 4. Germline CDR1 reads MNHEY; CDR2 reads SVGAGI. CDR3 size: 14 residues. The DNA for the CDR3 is TGTGCCAGCAGTTCAGGGACAGGGGGCCGTGAGCAGTTCTTC. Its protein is CASSSGTGGREQFF.

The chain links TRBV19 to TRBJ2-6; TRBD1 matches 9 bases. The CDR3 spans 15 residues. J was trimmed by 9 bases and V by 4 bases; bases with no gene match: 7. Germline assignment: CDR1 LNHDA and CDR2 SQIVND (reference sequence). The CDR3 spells CASSTTGTGYNVLTF. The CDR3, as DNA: TGTGCCAGTAGTACAACAGGGACAGGGTACAACGTCCTGACTTTC.

The CDR3 nucleotides are TGCGCCAGCAGCCAAGAGAGAGCGGGGGTCCACAATGAGCAGTTCTTC. As protein: CASSQERAGVHNEQFF. This chain links TRBV4-1 with TRBJ2-1; 8 bases map to TRBD2. With V trimmed by 0 bases and J by 5 bases, 6 bases remained unmatched. CDR3 length equals 16 residues. The germline V gene has CDR1 MGHRA and CDR2 YSYEKL.

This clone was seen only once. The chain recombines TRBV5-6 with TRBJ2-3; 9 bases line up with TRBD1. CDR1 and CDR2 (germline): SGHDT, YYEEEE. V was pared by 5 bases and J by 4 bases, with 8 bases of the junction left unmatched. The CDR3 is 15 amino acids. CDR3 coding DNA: TGTGCCAGCAGTAGAAACAGGGGGCAATCAGATACGCAGTATTTT. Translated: CASSRNRGQSDTQYF.

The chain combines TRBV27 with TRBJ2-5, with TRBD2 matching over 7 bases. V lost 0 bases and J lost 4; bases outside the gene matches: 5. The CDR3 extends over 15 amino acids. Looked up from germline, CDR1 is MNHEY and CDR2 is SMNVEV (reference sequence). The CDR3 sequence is CASSLSGWGGETQYF. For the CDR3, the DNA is TGTGCCAGCAGTTTATCGGGGTGGGGGGGAGAGACCCAGTACTTC.

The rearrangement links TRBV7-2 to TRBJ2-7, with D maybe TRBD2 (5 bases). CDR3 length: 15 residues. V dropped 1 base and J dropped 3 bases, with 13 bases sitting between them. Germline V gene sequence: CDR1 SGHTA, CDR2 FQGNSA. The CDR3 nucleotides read TGTGCCAGCAGCTTAGGCCTAAGCGGATACTACGAGCAGTACTTC. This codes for CASSLGLSGYYEQYF. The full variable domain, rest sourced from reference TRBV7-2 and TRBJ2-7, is GAGVSQSPSNKVTEKGKDVELRCDPISGHTALYWYRQSLGQGLEFLIYFQGNSAPDKSGLPSDRFSAERTGGSVSTLTIQRTQQEDSAVYLCASSLGLSGYYEQYFGPGTRLTVT.

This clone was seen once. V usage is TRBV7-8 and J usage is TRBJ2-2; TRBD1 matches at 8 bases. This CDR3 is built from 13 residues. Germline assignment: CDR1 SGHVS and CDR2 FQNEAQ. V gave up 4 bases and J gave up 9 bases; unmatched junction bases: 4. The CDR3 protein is CASSSQGARELFF. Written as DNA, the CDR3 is TGTGCCAGCAGCTCCCAGGGGGCCCGGGAGCTGTTTTTT.

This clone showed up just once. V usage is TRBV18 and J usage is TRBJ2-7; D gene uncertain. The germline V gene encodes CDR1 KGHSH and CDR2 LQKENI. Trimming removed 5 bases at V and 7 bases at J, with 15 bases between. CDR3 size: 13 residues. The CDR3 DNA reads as TGTGCCAGCTCATCCGATCCGACTCGTGAGCAGTACTTC. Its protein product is CASSSDPTREQYF.

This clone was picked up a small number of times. The CDR3 nucleotides read TGTGCCAGTAGTATTGGGGGGAAGGAGTCACCCCTCCACTTT. Translating gives CASSIGGKESPLHF. This chain joins TRBV19 and TRBJ1-6; tentative D call: TRBD1 (5 bases). This CDR3 region has 14 residues. V shed 3 bases and J shed 10 bases, with 13 bases lying between them. CDR1 LNHDA and CDR2 SQIVND come from the germline V gene (reference sequence).

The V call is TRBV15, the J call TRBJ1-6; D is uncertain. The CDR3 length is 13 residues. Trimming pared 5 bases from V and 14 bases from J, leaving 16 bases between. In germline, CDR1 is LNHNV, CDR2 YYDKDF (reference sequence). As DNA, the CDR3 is TGTGCCACCAGCGCACAGCGGAATATAGCCCTCCACTTT. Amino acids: CATSAQRNIALHF.

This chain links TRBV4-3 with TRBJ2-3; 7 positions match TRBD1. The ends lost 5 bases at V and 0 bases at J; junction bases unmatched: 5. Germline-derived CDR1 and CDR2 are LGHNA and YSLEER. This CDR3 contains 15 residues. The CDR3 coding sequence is TGCGCCAGCAGCTCCTTACAGGGGAGCACAGATACGCAGTATTTT. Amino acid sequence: CASSSLQGSTDTQYF.

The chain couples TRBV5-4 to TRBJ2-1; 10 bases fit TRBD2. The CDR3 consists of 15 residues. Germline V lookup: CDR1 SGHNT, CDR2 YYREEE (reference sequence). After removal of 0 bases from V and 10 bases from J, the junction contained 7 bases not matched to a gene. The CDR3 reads CASSLDLAGVTEQFF. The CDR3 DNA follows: TGTGCCAGCAGCTTGGATCTAGCGGGGGTTACCGAGCAGTTCTTC.

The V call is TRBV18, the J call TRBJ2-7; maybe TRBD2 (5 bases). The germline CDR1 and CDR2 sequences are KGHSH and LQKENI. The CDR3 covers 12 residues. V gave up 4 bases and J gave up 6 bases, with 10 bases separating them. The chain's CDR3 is CASSQTAGEQYF. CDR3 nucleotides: TGTGCCAGCTCACAGACCGCGGGCGAGCAGTACTTC.

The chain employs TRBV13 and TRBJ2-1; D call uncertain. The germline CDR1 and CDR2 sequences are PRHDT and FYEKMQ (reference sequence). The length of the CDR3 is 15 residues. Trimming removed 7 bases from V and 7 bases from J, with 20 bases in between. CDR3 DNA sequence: TGTGCCAGCAACTACGTAGAAGGTCTTGGGAATGAGCAGTTCTTC. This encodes CASNYVEGLGNEQFF.

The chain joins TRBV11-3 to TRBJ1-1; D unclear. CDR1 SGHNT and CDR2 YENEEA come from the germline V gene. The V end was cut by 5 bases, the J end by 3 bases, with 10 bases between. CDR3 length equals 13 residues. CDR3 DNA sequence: TGTGCCAGCAGCGAGAGGCGGGACACTGAAGCTTTCTTT. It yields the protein CASSERRDTEAFF.

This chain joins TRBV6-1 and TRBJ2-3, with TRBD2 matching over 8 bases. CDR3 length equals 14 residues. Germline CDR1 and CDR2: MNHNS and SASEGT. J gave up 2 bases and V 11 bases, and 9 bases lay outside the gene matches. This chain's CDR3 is CAGKSGGDTDTQYF. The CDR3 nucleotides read TGTGCCGGAAAGAGCGGGGGAGACACAGATACGCAGTATTTT.

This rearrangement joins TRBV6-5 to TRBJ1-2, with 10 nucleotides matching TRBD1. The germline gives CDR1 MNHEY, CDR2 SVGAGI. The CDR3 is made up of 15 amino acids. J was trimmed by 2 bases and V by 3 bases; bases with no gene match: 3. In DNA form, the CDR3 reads TGTGCCAGCAGTTATGGGACAGGGGACAACTATGGCTACACCTTC. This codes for CASSYGTGDNYGYTF.

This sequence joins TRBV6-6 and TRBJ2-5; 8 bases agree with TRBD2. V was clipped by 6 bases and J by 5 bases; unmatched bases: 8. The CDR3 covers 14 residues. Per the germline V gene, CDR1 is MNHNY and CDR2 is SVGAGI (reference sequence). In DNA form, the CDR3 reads TGTGCCAGCAGGACTCGACTAGCGCGGGAGACCCAGTACTTC. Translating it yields CASRTRLARETQYF.

The CDR3 loop reads CASSGVLAGGPVNEQFF. For the CDR3, the DNA is TGCGCCAGCAGCGGAGTCCTAGCGGGGGGGCCGGTTAATGAGCAGTTCTTC. The chain has TRBV5-1 and TRBJ2-1, with 12 bases that match TRBD2. Germline V lookup: CDR1 SGHRS, CDR2 YFSETQ. V was clipped by 4 bases and J by 7 bases; unmatched bases: 12. CDR3 size: 17 residues.

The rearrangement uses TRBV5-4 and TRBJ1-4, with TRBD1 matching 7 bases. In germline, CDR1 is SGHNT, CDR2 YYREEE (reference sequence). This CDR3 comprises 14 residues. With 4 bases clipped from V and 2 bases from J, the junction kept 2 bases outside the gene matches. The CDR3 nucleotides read TGTGCCAGCAGCCAGACAGGGACTAATGAAAAACTGTTTTTT. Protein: CASSQTGTNEKLFF.

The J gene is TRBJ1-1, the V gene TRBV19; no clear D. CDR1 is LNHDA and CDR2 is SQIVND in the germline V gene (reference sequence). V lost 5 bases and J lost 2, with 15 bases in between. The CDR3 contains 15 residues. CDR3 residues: CASSVPGEGNTEAFF. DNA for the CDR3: TGTGCCAGTAGTGTCCCGGGAGAGGGTAACACTGAAGCTTTCTTT.

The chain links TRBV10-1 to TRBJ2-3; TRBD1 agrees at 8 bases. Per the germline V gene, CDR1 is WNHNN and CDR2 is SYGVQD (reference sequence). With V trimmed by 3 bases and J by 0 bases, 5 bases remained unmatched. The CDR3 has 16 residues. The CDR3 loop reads CASSDHRGLSTDTQYF. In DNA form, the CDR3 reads TGCGCCAGCAGTGACCACAGGGGGTTAAGCACAGATACGCAGTATTTT.